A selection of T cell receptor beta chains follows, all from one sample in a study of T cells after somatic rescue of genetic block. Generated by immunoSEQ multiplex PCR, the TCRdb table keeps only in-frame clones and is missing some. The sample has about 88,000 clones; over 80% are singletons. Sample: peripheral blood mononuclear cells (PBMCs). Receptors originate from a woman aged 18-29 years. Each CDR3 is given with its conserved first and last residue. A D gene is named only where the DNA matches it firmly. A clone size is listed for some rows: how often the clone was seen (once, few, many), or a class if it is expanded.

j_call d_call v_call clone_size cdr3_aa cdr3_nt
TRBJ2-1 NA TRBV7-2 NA CASATGGYNEQFF TGTGCCAGCGCTACCGGGGGCTACAATGAGCAGTTCTTC
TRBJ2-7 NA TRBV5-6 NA CASSLDLVSGYEQYF TGTGCCAGCAGCTTGGATCTAGTTAGCGGATACGAGCAGTACTTC
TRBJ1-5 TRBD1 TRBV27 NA CASSFWGQGLDQPQHF TGTGCCAGCAGTTTCTGGGGACAGGGGCTTGATCAGCCCCAGCATTTT
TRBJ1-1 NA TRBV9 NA CASSAQGGTEAFF TGTGCCAGCAGCGCCCAGGGCGGCACTGAAGCTTTCTTT
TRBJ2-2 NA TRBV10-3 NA CAISPARGIGELFF TGTGCCATCAGCCCTGCAAGGGGGATCGGGGAGCTGTTTTTT
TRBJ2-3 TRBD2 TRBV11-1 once CASSPRLAGGVNTQYF TGTGCCAGCAGCCCGCGGCTAGCGGGAGGGGTAAATACGCAGTATTTT
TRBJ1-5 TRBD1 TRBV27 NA CASSPGGGSAQPQHF TGTGCCAGCAGCCCAGGGGGGGGGTCGGCTCAGCCCCAGCATTTT
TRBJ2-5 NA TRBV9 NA CASSAIAGTQQETQYF TGTGCCAGCAGCGCAATTGCCGGGACACAGCAAGAGACCCAGTACTTC
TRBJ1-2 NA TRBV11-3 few CASSLDNYGYTF TGTGCCAGCAGCCTGGACAACTATGGCTACACCTTC
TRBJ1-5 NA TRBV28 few CASSLSGNQPQHF TGTGCCAGCAGTTTATCCGGAAATCAGCCCCAGCATTTT
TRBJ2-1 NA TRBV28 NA CASTSDLYNEQFF TGTGCCAGCACCTCGGACCTGTACAATGAGCAGTTCTTC
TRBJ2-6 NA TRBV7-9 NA CASSLVGGANVLTF TGTGCCAGCAGCCTTGTCGGGGGGGCCAACGTCCTGACTTTC
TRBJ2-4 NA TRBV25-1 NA CASSEYGVNIQYF TGTGCCAGCAGTGAATATGGGGTAAACATTCAGTACTTC
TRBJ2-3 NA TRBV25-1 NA CASSESPGGGRADTQYF TGTGCCAGCAGTGAAAGCCCTGGGGGGGGGCGCGCAGATACGCAGTATTTT
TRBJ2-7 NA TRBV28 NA CASGWAYEQYF TGTGCCAGCGGGTGGGCTTACGAGCAGTACTTC
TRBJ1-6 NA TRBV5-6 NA CASSKDGTYNSPLHF TGTGCCAGCAGCAAGGACGGGACCTATAATTCACCCCTCCACTTT
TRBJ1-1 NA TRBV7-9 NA CASSSSGSGVSEAFF TGTGCCAGCAGCTCTTCGGGATCGGGGGTCTCTGAAGCTTTCTTT
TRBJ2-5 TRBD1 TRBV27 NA CASRTQGKQETQYF TGTGCCAGCAGGACACAGGGGAAACAAGAGACCCAGTACTTC
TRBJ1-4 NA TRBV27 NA CASSLTGPDLSLKLFF TGTGCCAGCAGTTTAACGGGCCCCGATCTATCATTGAAGCTGTTTTTT
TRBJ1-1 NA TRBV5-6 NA CASQPGGDVPGAFF TGTGCCAGCCAGCCCGGGGGGGACGTACCAGGAGCTTTCTTT
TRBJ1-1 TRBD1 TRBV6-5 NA CASSPRQGGSSAFF TGTGCCAGCAGTCCCCGGCAGGGGGGTTCATCAGCTTTCTTT
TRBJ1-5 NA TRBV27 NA CATQPGHRQGDSNQPQHF TGTGCCACCCAGCCGGGACACCGTCAAGGAGATAGCAATCAGCCCCAGCATTTT
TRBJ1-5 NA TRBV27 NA CASSFWPNQPQHF TGTGCCAGCAGTTTTTGGCCTAATCAGCCCCAGCATTTT
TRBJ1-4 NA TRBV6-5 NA CASSYSIGEYGEKLFF TGTGCCAGCAGTTACTCGATAGGGGAGTACGGTGAAAAACTGTTTTTT
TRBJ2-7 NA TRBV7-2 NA CASSPLPGTSYEQYF TGTGCCAGCAGTCCCCTACCCGGCACCTCCTACGAGCAGTACTTC
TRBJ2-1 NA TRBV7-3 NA CASSLGHEQFF TGTGCCAGCAGCTTAGGCCATGAGCAGTTCTTC
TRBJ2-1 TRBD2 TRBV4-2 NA CASSQREGDYNEQFF TGTGCCAGCAGCCAGCGGGAGGGTGACTACAATGAGCAGTTCTTC
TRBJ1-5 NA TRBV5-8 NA CASSPRAATNQPQHF TGTGCCAGCTCACCTAGGGCAGCTACAAATCAGCCCCAGCATTTT
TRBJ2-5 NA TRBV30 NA CAWRGWNQETQYF TGTGCCTGGAGAGGATGGAACCAAGAGACCCAGTACTTC
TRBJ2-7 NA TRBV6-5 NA CASSYVQGNREQYF TGTGCCAGCAGTTACGTACAGGGTAATCGCGAGCAGTACTTC
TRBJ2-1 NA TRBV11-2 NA CASSPDRFYNEQFF TGTGCCAGCAGTCCCGACAGGTTCTACAATGAGCAGTTCTTC
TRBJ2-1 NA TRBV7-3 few CASSLGVTGEGEQFF TGTGCCAGCAGCTTGGGGGTAACCGGTGAGGGTGAGCAGTTCTTC
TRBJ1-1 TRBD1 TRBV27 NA CASSPDRDDTEAFF TGTGCCAGCAGTCCCGACAGGGACGACACTGAAGCTTTCTTT
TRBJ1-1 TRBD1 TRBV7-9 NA CASSPPRTGKAVNTEAFF TGTGCCAGCAGCCCCCCTCGGACAGGGAAGGCTGTGAACACTGAAGCTTTCTTT
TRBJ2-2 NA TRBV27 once CASRTPGYGELFF TGTGCCAGCAGAACTCCAGGGTACGGGGAGCTGTTTTTT
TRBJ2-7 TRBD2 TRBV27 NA CASSLAGGLEQYF TGTGCCAGCAGTTTAGCGGGGGGGCTCGAGCAGTACTTC
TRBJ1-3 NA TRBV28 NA CASSFMTGNSGNTIYF TGTGCCAGCAGCTTCATGACAGGCAACTCTGGAAACACCATATATTTT
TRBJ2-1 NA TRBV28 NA CASKGGPYNEQFF TGTGCCAGCAAGGGGGGCCCCTACAATGAGCAGTTCTTC
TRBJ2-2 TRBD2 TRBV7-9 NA CATAGAPNTGELFF TGTGCCACCGCGGGAGCCCCTAACACCGGGGAGCTGTTTTTT
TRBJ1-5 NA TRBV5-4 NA CASSFSGKKPQHF TGTGCCAGCAGCTTCTCCGGGAAAAAGCCCCAGCATTTT
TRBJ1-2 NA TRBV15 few CATSRLPQGLSLAYGYTF TGTGCCACCAGCAGACTCCCCCAGGGGCTCAGCTTGGCATATGGCTACACCTTC
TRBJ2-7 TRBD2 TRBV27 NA CASSTQTSGSPHEQYF TGTGCCAGCAGTACCCAGACTAGCGGGAGCCCCCACGAGCAGTACTTC
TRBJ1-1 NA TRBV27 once CASSLQRGMNTEAFF TGTGCCAGCAGCCTCCAGCGAGGGATGAACACTGAAGCTTTCTTT
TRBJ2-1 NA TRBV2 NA CASSSKGQFRYNEQFF TGTGCCAGCAGCTCTAAAGGACAGTTTCGATACAATGAGCAGTTCTTC
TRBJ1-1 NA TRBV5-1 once CASSSRSNTEAFF TGCGCCAGCAGCTCCCGTTCGAACACTGAAGCTTTCTTT
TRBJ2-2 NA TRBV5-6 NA CASSPQGRGKTGELFF TGTGCCAGCAGCCCCCAGGGGAGGGGTAAGACCGGGGAGCTGTTTTTT
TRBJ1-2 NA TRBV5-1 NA CASSLGGGSGNYGYTF TGCGCCAGCAGCTTGGGGGGTGGCAGCGGGAACTATGGCTACACCTTC
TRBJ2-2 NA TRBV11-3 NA CASSLVGNTGELFF TGTGCCAGCAGCTTGGTAGGGAACACCGGGGAGCTGTTTTTT
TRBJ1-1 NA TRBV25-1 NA CASSESVATEAFF TGTGCCAGCAGTGAATCGGTGGCTACTGAAGCTTTCTTT
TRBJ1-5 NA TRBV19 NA CASGGQSNQPQHF TGTGCCAGTGGAGGACAGTCCAATCAGCCCCAGCATTTT
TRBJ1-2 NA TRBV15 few CATSSPVGGKGYTF TGTGCCACCAGCAGCCCGGTGGGGGGGAAAGGCTACACCTTC
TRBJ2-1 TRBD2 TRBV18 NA CASSPLGLAGDGGQFF TGTGCCAGCTCACCCCTCGGACTAGCGGGAGATGGTGGGCAGTTCTTC
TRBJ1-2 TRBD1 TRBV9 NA CASSVDGTGDNYGYTF TGTGCCAGCAGCGTAGACGGGACAGGCGACAACTATGGCTACACCTTC
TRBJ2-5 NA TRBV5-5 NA CASSLVWRGLETQYF TGTGCCAGCAGCTTGGTATGGCGGGGTTTGGAGACCCAGTACTTC
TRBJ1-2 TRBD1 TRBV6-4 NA CASSDSTSPPGQGVGYTF TGTGCCAGCAGTGACTCTACCTCCCCACCGGGACAGGGAGTAGGCTACACCTTC
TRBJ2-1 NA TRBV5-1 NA CASSLERHSFYNEQFF TGCGCCAGCAGCTTGGAGAGGCATAGTTTCTACAATGAGCAGTTCTTC
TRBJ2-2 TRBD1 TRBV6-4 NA CASSAQGANTGELFF TGTGCCAGCAGTGCGCAGGGGGCGAACACCGGGGAGCTGTTTTTT
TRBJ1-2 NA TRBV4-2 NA CASSLSGGLNYGYTF TGTGCCAGCAGCCTCAGCGGGGGCCTGAACTATGGCTACACCTTC
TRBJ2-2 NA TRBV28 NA CAAAERRAITGELFF TGTGCCGCCGCTGAGAGGCGGGCGATCACCGGGGAGCTGTTTTTT
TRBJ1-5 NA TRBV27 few CASSRTGQSNQPQHF TGTGCCAGCAGTCGCACGGGACAAAGCAATCAGCCCCAGCATTTT